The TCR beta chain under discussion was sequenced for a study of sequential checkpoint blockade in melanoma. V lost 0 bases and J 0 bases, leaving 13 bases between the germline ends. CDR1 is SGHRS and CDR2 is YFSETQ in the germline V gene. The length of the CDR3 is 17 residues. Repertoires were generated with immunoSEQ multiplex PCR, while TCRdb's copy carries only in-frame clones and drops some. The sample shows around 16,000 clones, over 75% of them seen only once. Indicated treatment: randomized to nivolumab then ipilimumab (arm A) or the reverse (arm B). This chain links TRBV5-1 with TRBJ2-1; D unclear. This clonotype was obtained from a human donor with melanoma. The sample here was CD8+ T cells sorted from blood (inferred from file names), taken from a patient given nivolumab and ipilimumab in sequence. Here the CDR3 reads CASSLVGGTSSYNEQFF. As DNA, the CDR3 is TGCGCCAGCAGCTTGGTTGGCGGCACCTCCTCCTACAATGAGCAGTTCTTC.